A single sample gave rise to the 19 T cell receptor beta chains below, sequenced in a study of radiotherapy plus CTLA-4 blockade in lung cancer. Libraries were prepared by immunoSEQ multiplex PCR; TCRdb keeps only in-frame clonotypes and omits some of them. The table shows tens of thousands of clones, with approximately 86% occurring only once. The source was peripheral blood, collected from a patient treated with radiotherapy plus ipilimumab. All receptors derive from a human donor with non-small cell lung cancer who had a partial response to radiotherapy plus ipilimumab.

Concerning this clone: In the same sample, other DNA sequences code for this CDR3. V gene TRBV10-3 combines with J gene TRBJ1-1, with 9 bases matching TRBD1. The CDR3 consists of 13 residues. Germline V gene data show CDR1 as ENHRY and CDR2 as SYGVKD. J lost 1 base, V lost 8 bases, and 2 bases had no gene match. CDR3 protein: CAIRDRENTEAFF. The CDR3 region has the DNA TGTGCCATCCGGGACAGGGAGAACACTGAAGCTTTCTTT.

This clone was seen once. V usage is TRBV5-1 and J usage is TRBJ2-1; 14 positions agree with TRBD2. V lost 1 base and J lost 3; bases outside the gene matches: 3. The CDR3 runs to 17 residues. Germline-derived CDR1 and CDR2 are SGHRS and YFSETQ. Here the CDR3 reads CASSLRTSGGIYNEQFF. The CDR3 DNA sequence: TGCGCCAGCAGCTTGAGGACTAGCGGGGGGATCTACAATGAGCAGTTCTTC.

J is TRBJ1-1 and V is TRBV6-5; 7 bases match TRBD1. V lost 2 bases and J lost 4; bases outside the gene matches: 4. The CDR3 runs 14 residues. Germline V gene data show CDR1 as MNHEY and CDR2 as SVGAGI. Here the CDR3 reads CASSYKQGSTEAFF. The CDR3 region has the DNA TGTGCCAGCAGTTACAAACAGGGGTCCACTGAAGCTTTCTTT.

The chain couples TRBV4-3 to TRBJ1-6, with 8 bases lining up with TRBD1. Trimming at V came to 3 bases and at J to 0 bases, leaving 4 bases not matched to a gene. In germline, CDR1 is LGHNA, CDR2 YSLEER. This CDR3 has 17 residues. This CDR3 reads CASSHGQGSSYNSPLHF. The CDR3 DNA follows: TGCGCCAGCAGCCACGGACAGGGTAGCTCCTATAATTCACCCCTCCACTTT.

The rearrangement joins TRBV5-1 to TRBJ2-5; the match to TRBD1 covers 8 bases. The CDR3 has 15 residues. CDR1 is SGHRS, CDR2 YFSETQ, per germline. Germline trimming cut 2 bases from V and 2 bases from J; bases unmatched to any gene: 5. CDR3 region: CASSFRTGPQETQYF. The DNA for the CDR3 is TGCGCCAGCAGCTTCCGGACAGGGCCACAAGAGACCCAGTACTTC.

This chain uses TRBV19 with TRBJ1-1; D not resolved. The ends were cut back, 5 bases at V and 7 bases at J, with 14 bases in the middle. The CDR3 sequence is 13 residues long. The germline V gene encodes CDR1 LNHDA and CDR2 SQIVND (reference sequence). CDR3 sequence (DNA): TGTGCCAGTAGTCTACCCCCACAGAGTGAAGCTTTCTTT. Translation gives CASSLPPQSEAFF.

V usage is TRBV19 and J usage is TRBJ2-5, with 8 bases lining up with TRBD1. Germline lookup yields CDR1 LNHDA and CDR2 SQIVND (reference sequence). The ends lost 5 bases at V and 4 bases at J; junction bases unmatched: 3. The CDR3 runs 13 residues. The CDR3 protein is CASSFTGGETQYF. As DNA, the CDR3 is TGTGCCAGTAGTTTTACAGGGGGAGAGACCCAGTACTTC. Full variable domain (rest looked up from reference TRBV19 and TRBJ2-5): DGGITQSPKYLFRKEGQNVTLSCEQNLNHDAMYWYRQDPGQGLRLIYYSQIVNDFQKGDIAEGYSVSREKKESFPLTVTSAQKNPTAFYLCASSFTGGETQYFGPGTRLLVL.

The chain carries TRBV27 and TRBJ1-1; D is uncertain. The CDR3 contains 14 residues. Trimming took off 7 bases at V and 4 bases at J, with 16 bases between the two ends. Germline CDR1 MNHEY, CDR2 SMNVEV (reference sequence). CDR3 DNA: TGTGCCAGCAAAAGTGGCGGTTCGAGCACTGAAGCTTTCTTT. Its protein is CASKSGGSSTEAFF.

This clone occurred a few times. CDR3 DNA sequence: TGTGCCTGGGATAGGACAGGGAAATATGGCTACACCTTC. Translation gives CAWDRTGKYGYTF. This chain uses TRBV30 with TRBJ1-2, with TRBD1 identical over 8 bases. Germline CDR1 and CDR2: GTSNPN and SVGIG (reference sequence). The CDR3 is made up of 13 amino acids. The ends lost 5 bases at V and 5 bases at J; junction bases unmatched: 7.

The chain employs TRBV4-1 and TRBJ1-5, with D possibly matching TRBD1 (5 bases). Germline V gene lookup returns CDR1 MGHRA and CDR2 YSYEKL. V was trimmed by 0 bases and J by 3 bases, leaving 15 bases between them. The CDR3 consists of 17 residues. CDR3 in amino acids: CASSQDPSRADNQPQHF. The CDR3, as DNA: TGCGCCAGCAGCCAAGATCCGTCCAGGGCAGACAATCAGCCCCAGCATTTT.

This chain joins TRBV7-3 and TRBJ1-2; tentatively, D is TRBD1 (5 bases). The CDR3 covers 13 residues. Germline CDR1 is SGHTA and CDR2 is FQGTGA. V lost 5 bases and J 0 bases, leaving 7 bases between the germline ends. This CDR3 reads CASSPGANYGYTF. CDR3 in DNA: TGTGCCAGCAGCCCGGGGGCTAACTATGGCTACACCTTC.

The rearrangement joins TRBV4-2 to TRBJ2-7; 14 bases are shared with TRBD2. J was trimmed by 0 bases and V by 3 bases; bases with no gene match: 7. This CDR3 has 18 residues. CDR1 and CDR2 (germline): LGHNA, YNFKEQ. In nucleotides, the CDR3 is TGTGCCAGCAGCCACGGCTCCGGGACTAGCGGGAGCTCCTACGAGCAGTACTTC. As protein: CASSHGSGTSGSSYEQYF.

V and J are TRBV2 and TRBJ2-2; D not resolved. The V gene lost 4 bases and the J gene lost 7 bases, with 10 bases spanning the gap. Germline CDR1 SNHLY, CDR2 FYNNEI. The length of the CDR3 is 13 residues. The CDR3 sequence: CASSVYVGGELFF. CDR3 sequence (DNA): TGTGCCAGCAGTGTCTACGTCGGCGGGGAGCTGTTTTTT.

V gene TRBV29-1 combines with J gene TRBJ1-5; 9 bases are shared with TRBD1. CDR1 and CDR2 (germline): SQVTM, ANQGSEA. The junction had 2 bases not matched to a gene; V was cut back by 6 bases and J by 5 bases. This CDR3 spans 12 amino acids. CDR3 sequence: CSVRTGDQPQHF. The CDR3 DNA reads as TGCAGCGTGAGGACAGGGGATCAGCCCCAGCATTTT.

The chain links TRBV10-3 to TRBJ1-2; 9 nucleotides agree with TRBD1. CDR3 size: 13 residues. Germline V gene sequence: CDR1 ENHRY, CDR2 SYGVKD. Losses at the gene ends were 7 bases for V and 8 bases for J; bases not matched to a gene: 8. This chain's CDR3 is CAITATGGEGYTF. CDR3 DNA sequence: TGTGCCATCACTGCGACAGGGGGAGAGGGCTACACCTTC.

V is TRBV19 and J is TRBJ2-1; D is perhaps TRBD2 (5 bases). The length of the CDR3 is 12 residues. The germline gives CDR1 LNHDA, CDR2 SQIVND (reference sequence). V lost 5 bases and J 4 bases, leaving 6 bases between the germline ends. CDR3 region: CASSGSYNEQFF. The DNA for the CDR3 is TGTGCCAGTAGTGGGAGTTACAATGAGCAGTTCTTC.

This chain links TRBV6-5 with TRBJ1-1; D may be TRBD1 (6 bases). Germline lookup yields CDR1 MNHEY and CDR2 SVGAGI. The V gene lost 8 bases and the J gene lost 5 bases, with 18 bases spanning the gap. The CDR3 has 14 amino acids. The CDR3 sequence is CASGRNGGETEAFF. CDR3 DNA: TGTGCCAGCGGTAGGAATGGGGGCGAAACTGAAGCTTTCTTT.

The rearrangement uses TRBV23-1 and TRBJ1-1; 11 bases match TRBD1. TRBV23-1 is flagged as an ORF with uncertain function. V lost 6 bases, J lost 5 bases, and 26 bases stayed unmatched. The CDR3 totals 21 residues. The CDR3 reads CASRKNKSWTGGGWTRTEAFF. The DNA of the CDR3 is TGCGCCAGCAGAAAGAACAAGAGCTGGACAGGGGGCGGATGGACGCGGACTGAAGCTTTCTTT.

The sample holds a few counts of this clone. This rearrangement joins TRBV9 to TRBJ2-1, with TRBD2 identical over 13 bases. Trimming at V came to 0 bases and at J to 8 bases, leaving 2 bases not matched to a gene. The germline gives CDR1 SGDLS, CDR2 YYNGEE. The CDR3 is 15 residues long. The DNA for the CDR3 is TGTGCCAGCAGCGTAGCGGGACTAGCGGGATATGAGCAGTTCTTC. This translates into CASSVAGLAGYEQFF.